This entry lists 5 T cell receptor beta chains sequenced from one sample in a study of CD8 T cells in Susac syndrome. The RNA, about 0.45 to 1 ug, was put through reverse transcription using random hexamers. MiXCR, applied by TCRdb to the immunoSEQ multiplex PCR reads, yields one record per CDR3 protein. The table has 50,000 or so distinct CDR3 sequences, approximately 93% seen once. The sequenced sample consisted of CD8+ T cells from PBMCs. The receptors stem from a human donor in good health.

The J gene is TRBJ2-5, the V gene TRBV7-8; 11 positions match TRBD2. Trimming took 1 base from V and 2 from J; bases not matched to a gene: 3. Germline CDR1 SGHVS, CDR2 FQNEAQ. CDR3 length: 16 residues. Here the CDR3 reads CASSLVTSGSQETQYF. In DNA form, the CDR3 reads TGTGCCAGCAGCTTAGTTACTAGCGGGAGTCAAGAGACCCAGTACTTC.

The rearrangement joins TRBV11-2 to TRBJ1-1; no clear D gene. CDR3 length: 13 amino acids. Germline V gene lookup returns CDR1 SGHAT and CDR2 FQNNGV. V was pared by 4 bases and J by 6 bases, with 12 bases between. The CDR3 sequence: CASSSGFSPEAFF. The CDR3 DNA is TGTGCCAGCAGCTCCGGGTTCTCTCCTGAAGCTTTCTTT. Full variable domain (missing parts from reference TRBV11-2 and TRBJ1-1): EAGVAQSPRYKIIEKRQSVAFWCNPISGHATLYWYQQILGQGPKLLIQFQNNGVVDDSQLPKDRFSAERLKGVDSTLKIQPAKLEDSAVYLCASSSGFSPEAFFGQGTRLTVV.

This clonotype appeared a single time. The chain has TRBV24-1 and TRBJ1-2, with no clear D. The germline V and J ends were trimmed by 5 bases and 7 bases, with 10 bases remaining between them. CDR1 is KGHDR and CDR2 is SFDVKD in the germline V gene. The CDR3 contains 12 residues. In DNA form, the CDR3 reads TGTGCCACCAGTGCCGTCGGAGGTGGCTACACCTTC. It encodes CATSAVGGGYTF.

This chain connects TRBV29-1 to TRBJ1-1; 9 bases line up with TRBD1. The length of the CDR3 is 14 residues. Trimming at V came to 6 bases and at J to 4 bases, leaving 9 bases not matched to a gene. Germline V gives CDR1 SQVTM, CDR2 ANQGSEA. The CDR3 bases are TGCAGCGTCGCGACAGGGGGATATATCACTGAAGCTTTCTTT. It encodes CSVATGGYITEAFF.

The rearrangement links TRBV6-5 to TRBJ2-4; the match to TRBD1 covers 7 bases. The germline V gene has CDR1 MNHEY and CDR2 SVGAGI. J gave up 3 bases and V 5 bases, and 7 bases lay outside the gene matches. The CDR3 sequence is 15 residues long. This CDR3 is CASSNRGEGKNIQYF. The CDR3 DNA reads as TGTGCCAGCAGTAACAGGGGCGAGGGCAAAAACATTCAGTACTTC.